The next 7 T cell receptor beta chains were all read from a single sample in a study of vaccination and CD4 T cells after COVID-19. Cultured CD4+ T-cell DNA underwent Oncomine TCR Beta short-read sequencing. TCRdb reprocessed the PCR reads via MiXCR and lists one record per CDR3 protein. The sample lists 9,500 to 15,000 distinct CDR3 sequences, 45% to 55% seen once, with about a sixth in the top ten. What these receptors recognize is not known. The treatment was: roughly 11-day PBMC culture with coronavirus spike peptide pools or control peptides (ViraFEST assay). The sequenced sample was cultured CD4+ T cells from blood, obtained after SARS-CoV-2 vaccination. The receptors were gathered from a human donor with COVID-19.

The J gene is TRBJ2-5, the V gene TRBV4-2; TRBD2 matches 8 bases. This CDR3 has 16 residues. Germline loops: CDR1 LGHNA, CDR2 YNFKEQ. With V trimmed by 0 bases and J by 4 bases, 7 bases remained unmatched. Here the CDR3 reads CASSQDTGGRGETQYF. CDR3 sequence (DNA): TGTGCCAGCAGCCAAGATACGGGAGGGAGGGGAGAGACCCAGTACTTC.

The rearrangement uses TRBV19 and TRBJ2-5, with 7 nucleotides matching TRBD2. The V and J ends lost 9 bases and 4 bases, in that order; junction bases with no gene match: 8. The CDR3 is 13 residues long. Germline V CDR1 and CDR2: LNHDA, SQIVND (reference sequence). The CDR3 coding sequence is TGTGCCAGCAGAAGGTCGGGAGGAGAGACCCAGTACTTC. Its protein product is CASRRSGGETQYF.

The genes are TRBV27 and TRBJ1-6, with unresolved D. The CDR3 is 15 amino acids. CDR1 is MNHEY and CDR2 is SMNVEV in the germline V gene (reference sequence). Trimming cost V 5 bases and J 14 bases, with 22 bases left between them. The DNA for the CDR3 is TGTGCCAGCAGTGCGAAGGACCGACGACCCCCTTCCCTCCACTTT. Translating gives CASSAKDRRPPSLHF.

The chain couples TRBV12-3 or TRBV12-4 to TRBJ2-5; D may correspond to TRBD1 or TRBD2 (6 bases each). The V gene lost 5 bases and the J gene lost 1 base, with 14 bases spanning the gap. The CDR3 has 15 amino acids. As DNA, the CDR3 is TGTGCCAGCAGTCCCTGGGGGGCCCTCCAAGAGACCCAGTACTTC. As protein: CASSPWGALQETQYF.

V is TRBV24-1 and J is TRBJ2-2; 9 bases align to TRBD2. Germline V CDR1 and CDR2: KGHDR, SFDVKD. The J segment lost 6 bases and the V segment lost 4 bases, leaving 5 bases of the junction unmatched. This CDR3 spans 15 amino acids. CDR3 DNA sequence: TGTGCCACCAGTGAACTTAGCGGGGGCGCCGGGGAGCTGTTTTTT. Translated, it gives CATSELSGGAGELFF.

This sequence joins TRBV20-1 and TRBJ2-4; 9 nucleotides line up with TRBD1. CDR1 is DFQATT, CDR2 SNEGSKA, per germline (reference sequence). The junction had 6 bases not matched to a gene; V was cut back by 6 bases and J by 0 bases. The CDR3 is 15 amino acids. The CDR3 spells CSAPGTGLAKNIQYF. The CDR3 DNA reads as TGCAGTGCCCCAGGGACAGGGCTAGCCAAAAACATTCAGTACTTC.

The V gene is TRBV5-1, the J gene TRBJ2-5, with TRBD1 identical over 12 bases. V was pared by 1 base and J by 5 bases, with 12 bases of the junction left unmatched. The CDR3 contains 18 residues. Per germline, CDR1 SGHRS and CDR2 YFSETQ. For the CDR3, the DNA is TGCGCCAGCAGCTTGAACCCCGGGACAGGGGGCGTTCAGGAGACCCAGTACTTC. Translating gives CASSLNPGTGGVQETQYF.